This is a list of T cell receptor beta chains from one sample in a study of cytomegalovirus exposure and HLA in healthy donors. Repertoires were generated with immunoSEQ multiplex PCR, while TCRdb's copy carries only in-frame clones and drops some. The sample lists about 150,000 clones, 60% to 80% seen once, with under 0.8% in the top ten. Material: PBMCs. Receptors originate from a male donor in good health and CMV-seronegative. The CDR3 runs from the conserved cysteine through the conserved F or W. A D gene is named only where the DNA matches it firmly. Size is omitted from some rows. Given values are once, few, many or a class for expanded clones.

>TRBJ2-2|NA|TRBV11-3|NA
CASSLFQGGAGELFF
TGTGCCAGCAGCTTGTTCCAGGGCGGGGCCGGGGAGCTGTTTTTT
>TRBJ1-2|few|TRBV6-5|NA
CASSYSTGGNGYTF
TGTGCCAGCAGTTACTCGACAGGAGGCAATGGCTACACCTTC
>TRBJ1-4|NA|TRBV30|TRBD1
CAWDRGTNEKLFF
TGTGCCTGGGACAGGGGCACTAATGAAAAACTGTTTTTT
>TRBJ2-1|NA|TRBV15|NA
CATGGANEQFF
TGTGCCACCGGAGGGGCCAATGAGCAGTTCTTC
>TRBJ1-4|NA|TRBV29-1|TRBD1
CSVNRDRKLGEKLFF
TGCAGCGTCAACCGGGACAGAAAATTGGGCGAAAAACTGTTTTTT
>TRBJ2-7|NA|TRBV6-1|NA
CASTEGDSGYVEQYF
TGTGCCAGCACCGAAGGTGACTCAGGGTACGTCGAGCAGTACTTC
>TRBJ1-2|NA|TRBV7-9|TRBD1
CASSRQGPTSYTF
TGTGCCAGCAGTAGACAGGGTCCAACGAGCTACACCTTC
>TRBJ2-7|NA|TRBV5-6|NA
CASRPTGTDFSYEQYF
TGTGCCAGCAGGCCCACCGGGACTGATTTTTCCTACGAGCAGTACTTC
>TRBJ1-2|few|TRBV9|TRBD1
CASSPTGGYGYTF
TGTGCCAGCAGCCCGACAGGGGGCTATGGCTACACCTTC
>TRBJ2-2|NA|TRBV6-1|NA
CASSDASLGHTGELFF
TGTGCCAGCAGTGACGCCTCCCTTGGCCATACCGGGGAGCTGTTTTTT
>TRBJ2-1|NA|TRBV30|TRBD2
CAWSAYPLTSGGSSYNEQFF
TGTGCCTGGAGTGCATACCCCCTGACTAGCGGGGGTAGCTCCTACAATGAGCAGTTCTTC
>TRBJ2-2|NA|TRBV27|TRBD1
CASRRGQVNTGELFF
TGTGCCAGCCGAAGGGGACAGGTGAACACCGGGGAGCTGTTTTTT
>TRBJ1-5|NA|TRBV7-2|TRBD1
CASSSNRGRGPGNQPQHF
TGTGCCAGCAGCTCGAACAGGGGGCGAGGTCCGGGCAATCAGCCCCAGCATTTT
>TRBJ1-6|few|TRBV27|NA
CASSLYGSNSPLHF
TGTGCCAGCAGTTTATACGGGAGTAATTCACCCCTCCACTTT
>TRBJ1-1|NA|TRBV5-4|NA
CASSQGLTMEAFF
TGTGCCAGCAGCCAGGGCCTAACTATGGAAGCTTTCTTT
>TRBJ2-7|NA|TRBV7-3|NA
CASSLSGEYEQYF
TGTGCCAGCAGCTTAAGCGGGGAATACGAGCAGTACTTC
>TRBJ2-3|few|TRBV7-9|TRBD2
CASSLGLAGGRTSTDTQYF
TGTGCCAGCAGCTTAGGACTAGCGGGAGGACGGACGAGCACAGATACGCAGTATTTT
>TRBJ2-3|NA|TRBV25-1|TRBD2
CASSDLTSGRQDTQYF
TGTGCCAGCAGTGACCTGACTAGCGGGAGGCAAGATACGCAGTATTTT
>TRBJ2-7|once|TRBV6-5|NA
CASSYGQLASYEQYF
TGTGCCAGCAGTTACGGGCAGCTAGCCTCCTACGAGCAGTACTTC
>TRBJ2-7|NA|TRBV29-1|NA
CSVEGQTYEQYF
TGCAGCGTTGAAGGACAGACCTACGAGCAGTACTTC
>TRBJ2-1|once|TRBV6-5|TRBD2
CATLRAGMGEQFF
TGTGCCACGTTACGAGCGGGGATGGGTGAGCAGTTCTTC
>TRBJ2-7|NA|TRBV4-2|TRBD2
CASSQAGLAGVYEQYF
TGTGCCAGCAGCCAAGCGGGACTAGCGGGAGTCTACGAGCAGTACTTC
>TRBJ2-7|NA|TRBV6-1|NA
CASSDLAGSYEQYF
TGTGCCAGCAGTGACTTGGCGGGCTCCTACGAGCAGTACTTC
>TRBJ1-2|NA|TRBV18|NA
CASSPDSQVGRNYGYTF
TGTGCCAGCTCACCGGATTCACAGGTTGGGCGGAACTATGGCTACACCTTC
>TRBJ2-3|NA|TRBV30|TRBD1
CAWLSGTGDTDTQYF
TGTGCCTGGTTATCCGGGACAGGAGACACAGATACGCAGTATTTT
>TRBJ2-5|NA|TRBV25-1|TRBD1
CASSESGTGWWETQYF
TGTGCCAGCAGTGAGTCCGGGACAGGGTGGTGGGAGACCCAGTACTTC
>TRBJ1-4|NA|TRBV5-6|NA
CASSLVAVNEKLFF
TGTGCCAGCAGCTTGGTGGCCGTAAATGAAAAACTGTTTTTT
>TRBJ2-7|NA|TRBV4-1|TRBD1
CASSSGQGVGEQYF
TGCGCCAGCAGCTCAGGACAGGGGGTGGGGGAGCAGTACTTC
>TRBJ1-5|NA|TRBV9|NA
CASSVLNQPQHF
TGTGCCAGCAGCGTCCTAAATCAGCCCCAGCATTTT
>TRBJ2-5|NA|TRBV7-3|NA
CASSSSYQETQYF
TGTGCCAGCAGCTCCTCGTACCAAGAGACCCAGTACTTC
>TRBJ2-1|once|TRBV5-4|TRBD2
CASSRTGRELSEQFF
TGTGCCAGCAGCCGGACCGGGCGGGAGCTTAGTGAGCAGTTCTTC
>TRBJ1-1|NA|TRBV6-5|NA
CASSYQEANTEAFF
TGTGCCAGCAGTTATCAGGAGGCGAACACTGAAGCTTTCTTT
>TRBJ2-7|NA|TRBV5-1|TRBD2
CASSLDGGSSYEQYF
TGCGCCAGCAGCTTGGACGGGGGGAGCTCCTACGAGCAGTACTTC
>TRBJ1-1|NA|TRBV18|TRBD1
CASSPPTTGDTEAFF
TGTGCCAGCTCACCACCCACGACAGGGGACACTGAAGCTTTCTTT
>TRBJ1-2|NA|TRBV29-1|NA
CSVEGKGVGVGYTF
TGCAGCGTTGAAGGGAAGGGGGTAGGAGTGGGCTACACCTTC
>TRBJ1-2|once|TRBV5-6|TRBD1
CASSPGTGSYGYTF
TGTGCCAGCAGCCCCGGGACAGGGTCGTATGGCTACACCTTC
>TRBJ1-6|NA|TRBV5-1|NA
CASSWETRGNSPLHF
TGCGCCAGCAGCTGGGAGACCCGGGGAAATTCACCCCTCCACTTT
>TRBJ2-7|few|TRBV6-6|TRBD1
CASSRDRVGEQYF
TGTGCCAGCAGCCGCGACAGGGTAGGAGAGCAGTACTTC
>TRBJ2-1|NA|TRBV6-5|TRBD2
CASSLRERDEQFF
TGTGCCAGCAGTTTGCGGGAGAGGGATGAGCAGTTCTTC
>TRBJ2-2|NA|TRBV11-3|TRBD1
CASSFTGTGANTGELFF
TGTGCCAGCAGCTTCACAGGGACAGGGGCGAACACCGGGGAGCTGTTTTTT